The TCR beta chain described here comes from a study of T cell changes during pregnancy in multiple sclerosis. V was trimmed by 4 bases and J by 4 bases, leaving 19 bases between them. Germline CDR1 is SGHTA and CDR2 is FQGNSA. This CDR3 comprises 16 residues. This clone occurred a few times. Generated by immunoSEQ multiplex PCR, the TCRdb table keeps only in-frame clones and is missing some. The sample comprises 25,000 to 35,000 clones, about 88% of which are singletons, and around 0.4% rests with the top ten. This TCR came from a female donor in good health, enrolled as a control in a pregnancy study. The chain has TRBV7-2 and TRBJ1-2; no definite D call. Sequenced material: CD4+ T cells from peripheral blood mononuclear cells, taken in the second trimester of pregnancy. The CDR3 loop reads CASSSPGGGFFYGYTF. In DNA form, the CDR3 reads TGTGCCAGCAGCTCCCCTGGTGGAGGTTTCTTCTATGGCTACACCTTC. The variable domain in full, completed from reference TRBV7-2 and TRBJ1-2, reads GAGVSQSPSNKVTEKGKDVELRCDPISGHTALYWYRQSLGQGLEFLIYFQGNSAPDKSGLPSDRFSAERTGGSVSTLTIQRTQQEDSAVYLCASSSPGGGFFYGYTFGSGTRLTVV.